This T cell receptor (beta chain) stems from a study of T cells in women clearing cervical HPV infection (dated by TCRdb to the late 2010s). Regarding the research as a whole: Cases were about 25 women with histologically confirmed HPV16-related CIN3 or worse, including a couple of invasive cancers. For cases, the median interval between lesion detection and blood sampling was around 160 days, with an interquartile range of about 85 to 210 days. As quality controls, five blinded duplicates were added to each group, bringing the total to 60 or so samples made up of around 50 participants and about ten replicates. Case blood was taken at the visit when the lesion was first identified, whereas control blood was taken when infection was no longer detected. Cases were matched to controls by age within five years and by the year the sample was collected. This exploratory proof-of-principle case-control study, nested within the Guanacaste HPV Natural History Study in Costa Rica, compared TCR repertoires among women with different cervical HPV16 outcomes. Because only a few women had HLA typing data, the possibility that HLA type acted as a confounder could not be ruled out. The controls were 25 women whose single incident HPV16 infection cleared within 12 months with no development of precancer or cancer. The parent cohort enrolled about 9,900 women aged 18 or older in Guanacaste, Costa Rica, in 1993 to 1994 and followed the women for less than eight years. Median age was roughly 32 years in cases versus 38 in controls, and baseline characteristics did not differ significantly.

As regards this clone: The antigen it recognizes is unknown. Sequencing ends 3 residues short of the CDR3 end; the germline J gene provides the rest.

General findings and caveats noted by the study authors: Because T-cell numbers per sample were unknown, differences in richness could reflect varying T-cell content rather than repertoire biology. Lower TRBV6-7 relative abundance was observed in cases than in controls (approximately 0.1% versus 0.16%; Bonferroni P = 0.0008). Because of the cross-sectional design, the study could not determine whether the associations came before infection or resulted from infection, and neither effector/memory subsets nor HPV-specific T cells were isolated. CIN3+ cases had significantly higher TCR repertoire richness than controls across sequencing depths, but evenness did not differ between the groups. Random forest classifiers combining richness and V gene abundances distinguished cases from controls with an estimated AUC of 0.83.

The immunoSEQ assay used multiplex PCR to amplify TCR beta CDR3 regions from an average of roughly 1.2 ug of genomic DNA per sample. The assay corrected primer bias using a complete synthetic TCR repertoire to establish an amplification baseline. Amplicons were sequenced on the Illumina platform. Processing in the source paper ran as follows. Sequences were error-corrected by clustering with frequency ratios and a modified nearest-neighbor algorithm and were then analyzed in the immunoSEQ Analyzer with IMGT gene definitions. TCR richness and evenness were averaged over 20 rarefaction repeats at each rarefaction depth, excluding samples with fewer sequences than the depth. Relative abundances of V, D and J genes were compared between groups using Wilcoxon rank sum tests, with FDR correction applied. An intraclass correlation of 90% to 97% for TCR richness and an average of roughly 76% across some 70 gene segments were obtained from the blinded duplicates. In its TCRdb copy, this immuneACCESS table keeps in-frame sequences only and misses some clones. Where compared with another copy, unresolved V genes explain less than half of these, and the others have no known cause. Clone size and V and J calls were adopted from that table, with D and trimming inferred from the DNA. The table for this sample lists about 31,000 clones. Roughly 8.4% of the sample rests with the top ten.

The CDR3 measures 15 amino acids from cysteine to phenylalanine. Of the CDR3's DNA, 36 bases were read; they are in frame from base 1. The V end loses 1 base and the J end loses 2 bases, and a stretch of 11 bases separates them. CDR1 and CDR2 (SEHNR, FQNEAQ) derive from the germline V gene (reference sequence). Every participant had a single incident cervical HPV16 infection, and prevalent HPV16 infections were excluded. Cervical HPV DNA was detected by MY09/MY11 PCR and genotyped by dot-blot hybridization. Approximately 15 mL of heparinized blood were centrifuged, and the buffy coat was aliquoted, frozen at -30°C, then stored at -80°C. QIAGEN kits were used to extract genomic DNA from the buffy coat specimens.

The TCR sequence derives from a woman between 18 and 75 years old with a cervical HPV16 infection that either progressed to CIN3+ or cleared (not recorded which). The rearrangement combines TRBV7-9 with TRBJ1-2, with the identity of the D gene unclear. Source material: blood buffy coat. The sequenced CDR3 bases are TGTGCCAGCAGCTTAGAGTACAACGGGAACTATGGC. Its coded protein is CASSLEYNGNYG. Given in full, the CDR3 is CASSLEYNGNYGYTF.